The 22 T cell receptor beta chains in this list originate from one sample, sequenced in a study of T-cell reconstitution after alpha-beta-depleted transplantation in children. TCRbeta library preparation incorporated unique molecular identifiers. TCRdb reprocessed the PCR reads via MiXCR and lists one record per CDR3 protein. The sample contains a few hundred thousand distinct CDR3 sequences, 43% of which appear only once. The sample here was PBMCs, taken before TCRalphabeta/CD19-depleted stem cell transplant. The source of these receptors is a girl between 2 and 10 years old with aplastic anemia, due to receive a stem cell transplant.

V and J are TRBV29-1 and TRBJ1-1; D gene ambiguous. The CDR3 consists of 11 residues. Per germline, CDR1 SQVTM and CDR2 ANQGSEA. V shed 7 bases and J shed 7 bases, with 13 bases lying between them. The CDR3 reads CSAAGSGEAFF. The CDR3 bases are TGCAGCGCCGCCGGGAGCGGTGAAGCTTTCTTT.

V usage is TRBV4-2 and J usage is TRBJ2-1; TRBD2 matches at 8 bases. With 4 bases clipped from V and 5 bases from J, the junction kept 7 bases outside the gene matches. The CDR3 covers 15 residues. Germline CDR1 is LGHNA and CDR2 is YNFKEQ. The chain's CDR3 is CASSRREATNNEQFF. The CDR3 DNA reads as TGTGCCAGCAGCCGGCGGGAGGCCACGAACAATGAGCAGTTCTTC.

In this sample, this clonotype turned up many times. V is TRBV6-2 or TRBV6-3 and J is TRBJ1-1, with D unclear. This CDR3 is built from 15 residues. The V gene's germline CDR1 is MNHEY and CDR2 SVGEGT. Trimming took 6 bases from V and 0 from J, leaving 14 bases between them. The CDR3 loop reads CASSPRLGMNTEAFF. DNA for the CDR3: TGTGCCAGCAGCCCCCGCCTAGGGATGAACACTGAAGCTTTCTTT.

This chain connects TRBV6-1 to TRBJ1-5, with D perhaps TRBD1 (6 bases). There are 17 residues in the CDR3. V was shortened by 6 bases and J by 0 bases, with 18 bases between the two germline ends. CDR1 is MNHNS, CDR2 SASEGT, per germline. CDR3 in amino acids: CASRILPGHPSNQPQHF. In DNA, the CDR3 is TGTGCCAGCAGGATACTACCGGGACACCCTAGCAATCAGCCCCAGCATTTT.

This clonotype was counted only a few times. The chain is built from TRBV12-5 and TRBJ1-2, with unresolved D. Trimming left V 1 base short and J 9 bases short, with 12 bases between. Germline V lookup: CDR1 LGHNT, CDR2 FRNRAP. This CDR3 has 13 residues. The CDR3 is CASGLGKLGSYTF. The CDR3, as DNA: TGTGCTAGTGGTTTGGGGAAACTCGGGAGCTACACCTTC. Using reference TRBV12-5 and TRBJ1-2 for the parts outside the CDR3, the full variable domain is DARVTQTPRHKVTEMGQEVTMRCQPILGHNTVFWYRQTMMQGLELLAYFRNRAPLDDSGMPKDRFSAEMPDATLATLKIQPSEPRDSAVYFCASGLGKLGSYTFGSGTRLTVV.

This clonotype was seen just once. Here the CDR3 DNA reads TGCGCCAGCAGGGGGACTAGCAACAAGTTCTTC. Protein product: CASRGTSNKFF. V is TRBV5-1 and J is TRBJ2-1; 9 nucleotides line up with TRBD2. Germline V gives CDR1 SGHRS, CDR2 YFSETQ. CDR3 size: 11 residues. V was pared by 5 bases and J by 14 bases, with 5 bases of the junction left unmatched.

This CDR3 is CSVDGQYNEQFF. DNA for the CDR3: TGCAGCGTTGACGGTCAGTACAATGAGCAGTTCTTC. This sequence joins TRBV29-1 and TRBJ2-1, with D uncertain. Germline-derived CDR1 and CDR2 are SQVTM and ANQGSEA. Deletions cut 3 bases from V and 4 bases from J, with 7 bases between. There are 12 residues in the CDR3.

This clonotype was counted many times. This chain connects TRBV20-1 to TRBJ2-7, with D perhaps matching TRBD2 (6 bases). There are 12 residues in the CDR3. Per germline, CDR1 DFQATT and CDR2 SNEGSKA (reference sequence). V lost 1 base and J lost 4, with 8 bases in between. The CDR3 spells CSARGLVYEQYF. The CDR3 region has the DNA TGCAGTGCTAGAGGACTAGTTTACGAGCAGTACTTC.

The gene calls are TRBV5-4 and TRBJ2-5, with D possibly TRBD1 on 6 matching bases. Germline V gene sequence: CDR1 SGHNT, CDR2 YYREEE (reference sequence). V was pared by 4 bases and J by 9 bases, with 13 bases between. The CDR3 runs 12 residues. CDR3 region: CASSIDRQAQYF. CDR3 DNA sequence: TGTGCCAGCAGCATTGACAGGCAGGCCCAGTACTTC.

The chain carries TRBV6-5 and TRBJ2-1; 7 bases agree with TRBD1. The germline gives CDR1 MNHEY, CDR2 SVGAGI. CDR3 size: 13 residues. The ends lost 0 bases at V and 14 bases at J; junction bases unmatched: 7. The CDR3 is CASSYSIGQAEFF. Written as DNA, the CDR3 is TGTGCCAGCAGTTACTCGATTGGACAGGCTGAGTTCTTC.

The V call is TRBV20-1, the J call TRBJ2-7; D uncertain. The CDR3 runs to 12 residues. CDR1 and CDR2 (germline): DFQATT, SNEGSKA (reference sequence). V lost 2 bases, J lost 2 bases, and 7 bases lay in between. The CDR3 sequence is CSARQVTYEQYF. The DNA of the CDR3 is TGCAGTGCTAGACAGGTCACCTACGAGCAGTACTTC.

This clonotype has only a few counts. This sequence joins TRBV6-2 or TRBV6-3 and TRBJ2-1, with TRBD2 identical over 7 bases. Looked up from germline, CDR1 is MNHEY and CDR2 is SVGEGT. V shed 2 bases and J 0 bases; nucleotides not matched to a gene: 10. This CDR3 has 18 residues. CDR3 residues: CASSYKAGALSSYNEQFF. As DNA, the CDR3 is TGTGCCAGCAGTTACAAGGCGGGAGCCCTGAGCTCCTACAATGAGCAGTTCTTC.

This clonotype was seen a handful of times. The V and J genes are TRBV7-2 and TRBJ2-1; 11 bases align to TRBD2. This CDR3 contains 15 residues. V lost 5 bases to trimming and J lost 10 bases; unmatched junction nucleotides: 10. The germline V gene has CDR1 SGHTA and CDR2 FQGNSA. The CDR3 loop reads CASSRIAGGALEQFF. The CDR3 nucleotides read TGTGCCAGCAGCCGCATAGCGGGAGGGGCTTTGGAGCAGTTCTTC.

To note about this clonotype: This could be a read error, since a much larger clone is one nucleotide away. The CDR3 reads CASSLASGTADAQYF. The CDR3 bases are TGTGCCAGCAGCTTAGCTAGCGGGACTGCAGATGCGCAGTATTTT. The chain recombines TRBV7-2 with TRBJ2-3; TRBD2 aligns across 8 bases. The CDR3 covers 15 residues. Per the germline V gene, CDR1 is SGHTA and CDR2 is FQGNSA. Based on the CDR3 plus reference TRBV7-2 and TRBJ2-3, the full variable domain is GAGVSQSPSNKVTEKGKDVELRCDPISGHTALYWYRQSLGQGLEFLIYFQGNSAPDKSGLPSDRFSAERTGGSVSTLTIQRTQQEDSAVYLCASSLASGTADAQYFGPGTRLTVL.

The chain links TRBV30 to TRBJ2-7; TRBD1 matches 9 bases. CDR3 size: 13 residues. Per the germline V gene, CDR1 is GTSNPN and CDR2 is SVGIG (reference sequence). The trim removed 4 bases at V and 2 bases at J, leaving 3 bases unmatched. The CDR3 coding sequence is TGTGCCTGGATCGGGACAGGGACCTACGAGCAGTACTTC. Translating it yields CAWIGTGTYEQYF.

The sample holds many counts of this clonotype. The V gene is TRBV6-6, the J gene TRBJ2-3; 8 nucleotides agree with TRBD2. Germline assignment: CDR1 MNHNY and CDR2 SVGAGI (reference sequence). The CDR3 runs to 13 residues. After removal of 6 bases from V and 3 bases from J, the junction contained 2 bases not matched to a gene. The CDR3 coding sequence is TGTGCCAGCAGACTAGCGGATACAGATACGCAGTATTTT. It yields the protein CASRLADTDTQYF.

The chain uses TRBV20-1 and TRBJ2-7; possible D gene TRBD2, 6 bases. V shed 6 bases and J shed 3 bases, with 21 bases lying between them. The CDR3 has 15 amino acids. CDR1 is DFQATT, CDR2 SNEGSKA, per germline (reference sequence). The CDR3 nucleotides are TGCAGTGCCAAGGAGGAAGGGACTCACTACTACGAGCAGTACTTC. Its translation: CSAKEEGTHYYEQYF.

This clonotype has a count of ten or more. The V and J genes are TRBV25-1 and TRBJ1-6; a possible D gene is TRBD1 (5 bases). In germline, CDR1 is MGHDK, CDR2 SYGVNS. Trimming left V 1 base short and J 10 bases short, with 11 bases between. This CDR3 is 14 amino acids long. The CDR3 loop reads CASSELGGGSPLHF. The CDR3 DNA reads as TGTGCCAGCAGTGAATTGGGGGGAGGCTCACCCCTCCACTTT.

This clonotype occurred many times. The rearrangement joins TRBV12-5 to TRBJ2-7; 11 bases agree with TRBD2. Losses at the gene ends were 1 base for V and 4 bases for J; bases not matched to a gene: 6. Looked up from germline, CDR1 is LGHNT and CDR2 is FRNRAP. The CDR3 is made up of 16 amino acids. The CDR3 loop is CASGLAPGLAAYEQYF. CDR3 nucleotides: TGTGCTAGTGGTTTGGCCCCGGGACTAGCGGCTTACGAGCAGTACTTC.

Details on this clonotype: Since a much larger clone is just one base distant, this may be a read error. The V call is TRBV29-1, the J call TRBJ2-4; 11 nucleotides line up with TRBD2. V gave up 6 bases and J gave up 0 bases; unmatched junction bases: 10. CDR1 is SQVTM and CDR2 is ANQGSEA in the germline V gene. This CDR3 is 17 amino acids long. The CDR3, as DNA: TGCAGCGTCGGGGGGACTAGCGGTTCGCTAGCCAAAAACATTCAGTACTTC. It yields the protein CSVGGTSGSLAKNIQYF.

The V call is TRBV30, the J call TRBJ2-1; possibly TRBD1 for D (6 bases). Per germline, CDR1 GTSNPN and CDR2 SVGIG (reference sequence). V was cut by 7 bases and J by 0 bases, with 10 bases left in between. CDR3 length equals 13 residues. The CDR3 loop reads CAFHRDSYNEQFF. DNA of the CDR3: TGTGCCTTCCACAGGGACTCCTACAATGAGCAGTTCTTC.

V usage is TRBV6-5 and J usage is TRBJ2-7, with D perhaps TRBD1 or TRBD2 (5 bases each). The CDR3 sequence is 14 residues long. Germline V lookup: CDR1 MNHEY, CDR2 SVGAGI. Trimming removed 2 bases from V and 3 bases from J, with 11 bases in between. Here the CDR3 DNA reads TGTGCCAGCAGTTACAAGTGGGACGGCTACGAGCAGTACTTC. The encoded protein is CASSYKWDGYEQYF.